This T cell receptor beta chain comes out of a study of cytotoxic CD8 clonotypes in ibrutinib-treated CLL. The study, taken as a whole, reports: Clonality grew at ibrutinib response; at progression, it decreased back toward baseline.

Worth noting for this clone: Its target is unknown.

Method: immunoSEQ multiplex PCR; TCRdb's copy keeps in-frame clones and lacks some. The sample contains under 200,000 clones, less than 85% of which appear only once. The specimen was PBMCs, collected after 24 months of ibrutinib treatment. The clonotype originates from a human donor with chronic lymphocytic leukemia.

The CDR3, as DNA: TGCGCCAGCAGCCGAGCGACTAGCGGGGGGACTCAAGAGACCCAGTACTTC. It yields the protein CASSRATSGGTQETQYF. The V gene is TRBV4-1, the J gene TRBJ2-5; 13 nucleotides line up with TRBD2. CDR1 is MGHRA and CDR2 is YSYEKL in the germline V gene. The CDR3 is made up of 17 amino acids. With 4 bases clipped from V and 2 bases from J, the junction kept 7 bases outside the gene matches.